One sample yielded the 10 T cell receptor beta chains listed below, sequenced in a study of blood T cell repertoires in COVID-19. Clones were read by immunoSEQ multiplex PCR, and TCRdb kept only the in-frame ones, dropping some. The sample includes tens of thousands of clones, about 80% of them seen just once. The sample was peripheral blood. Receptor source: an older man with acute or convalescent COVID-19.

The chain employs TRBV2 and TRBJ2-7; no definite D call. Germline V gene data show CDR1 as SNHLY and CDR2 as FYNNEI. CDR3 size: 13 residues. V was trimmed by 3 bases and J by 0 bases, leaving 6 bases between them. CDR3 protein: CASSEEISYEQYF. In DNA form, the CDR3 reads TGTGCCAGCAGTGAGGAGATCTCCTACGAGCAGTACTTC.

The chain has TRBV6-5 and TRBJ2-7; 7 bases are shared with TRBD1. With V trimmed by 6 bases and J by 0 bases, 8 bases remained unmatched. Looked up from germline, CDR1 is MNHEY and CDR2 is SVGAGI. The CDR3 runs 15 residues. The CDR3 DNA is TGTGCCAGCAGGGTCCAGACAGGGAACTCCTACGAGCAGTACTTC. Its translation: CASRVQTGNSYEQYF.

The V and J genes are TRBV6-5 and TRBJ2-1; D ambiguous. Germline V gene data show CDR1 as MNHEY and CDR2 as SVGAGI. The V end was cut by 5 bases, the J end by 4 bases, with 6 bases between. CDR3 size: 12 residues. CDR3 bases: TGTGCCAGCAGTCCCCGTTACAATGAGCAGTTCTTC. Protein: CASSPRYNEQFF.

This clone was seen only once. The chain uses TRBV19 and TRBJ1-1; possible D gene TRBD1, 5 bases. Trimming took off 5 bases at V and 1 base at J, with 14 bases between the two ends. The CDR3 consists of 15 residues. The germline V gene has CDR1 LNHDA and CDR2 SQIVND (reference sequence). CDR3 sequence: CASSVADTTNTEAFF. The CDR3 bases are TGTGCCAGTAGTGTCGCGGACACTACGAACACTGAAGCTTTCTTT.

The gene calls are TRBV4-1 and TRBJ1-1; D is ambiguous. The CDR3 contains 15 residues. CDR1 MGHRA and CDR2 YSYEKL come from the germline V gene. Trimming shortened V by 4 bases and J by 1 base, and 13 bases separated the two germline ends. CDR3 amino acids: CASSRTLSGNTEAFF. The CDR3 DNA is TGCGCCAGCAGCCGAACATTAAGCGGGAACACTGAAGCTTTCTTT.

V usage is TRBV19 and J usage is TRBJ2-7; weak D call: TRBD1 (6 bases). Germline CDR1 and CDR2: LNHDA and SQIVND (reference sequence). Trimming removed 6 bases at V and 7 bases at J, with 19 bases between. This CDR3 comprises 14 residues. The DNA for the CDR3 is TGTGCCAGTAGCACACAGGGTTCCGGTGGGGAGCAGTACTTC. Translated, it gives CASSTQGSGGEQYF.

Comment on this clone: One end of the junction fails to match germline, which may point to a read error. In DNA, the CDR3 is TGTGCCAGCAGCCACAGGACAGGGGAAACCTACCACTTT. This gives the protein CASSHRTGETYHF. The rearrangement links TRBV3-1 (or the pseudogene TRBV3-2) to TRBJ1-1; 9 positions agree with TRBD1. Germline V lookup: CDR1 LGHDT, CDR2 YNNKEL (reference sequence). The CDR3 is 13 amino acids.

The chain couples TRBV5-8 to TRBJ2-2; 9 bases line up with TRBD1. The CDR3 runs to 14 residues. J was trimmed by 5 bases and V by 7 bases; bases with no gene match: 6. Germline V gives CDR1 SGHTS, CDR2 YDEGEE. CDR3 loop: CASLTTGGTGELFF. CDR3 nucleotides: TGTGCCAGCCTGACGACAGGGGGAACCGGGGAGCTGTTTTTT.

The chain links TRBV20-1 to TRBJ2-5; 9 nucleotides match TRBD2. The CDR3 sequence is 14 residues long. The germline CDR1 and CDR2 sequences are DFQATT and SNEGSKA (reference sequence). Unmatched junction bases numbered 6, after V lost 3 bases and J lost 4 bases. The CDR3: CSASGGGAGETQYF. The CDR3, as DNA: TGCAGTGCTAGTGGCGGGGGGGCTGGAGAGACCCAGTACTTC.

This chain connects TRBV5-6 to TRBJ1-4; D may be TRBD1 (5 bases). Between the trimmed V and J ends, which lost 4 bases and 5 bases, there was a span of 18 bases. The germline V gene encodes CDR1 SGHDT and CDR2 YYEEEE. This CDR3 comprises 16 residues. The CDR3 region is CASSHRTGRPNEKLFF. CDR3 bases: TGTGCCAGCAGCCACCGTACAGGCCGCCCAAATGAAAAACTGTTTTTT.